These 32 T cell receptor beta chains were all obtained from the same sample, sequenced in a study of blood T cell repertoires in COVID-19. Sequenced by immunoSEQ multiplex PCR; TCRdb stores in-frame clones only, minus some. The table includes some 170,000 clones, roughly 85% detected once. The specimen was peripheral blood. The source is a woman in her sixties or seventies with acute or convalescent COVID-19.

V usage is TRBV28 and J usage is TRBJ1-2; 8 nucleotides match TRBD1. The germline V gene encodes CDR1 MDHEN and CDR2 SYDVKM. Trimming cost V 2 bases and J 7 bases; bases outside gene matches: 6. CDR3 size: 14 residues. The CDR3 reads CASSLTDRGFGYTF. In DNA, the CDR3 is TGTGCCAGCAGTTTAACCGACAGGGGCTTTGGCTACACCTTC.

The chain links TRBV5-1 to TRBJ1-4; D unresolved. This CDR3 is built from 16 residues. Germline CDR1 reads SGHRS; CDR2 reads YFSETQ. V was clipped by 4 bases and J by 4 bases, with 17 bases between them. In DNA, the CDR3 is TGCGCCAGCAGCCTGACCCCCGCGGATATTAATGAAAAACTGTTTTTT. Protein product: CASSLTPADINEKLFF.

V gene TRBV18 combines with J gene TRBJ1-1, with D uncertain. CDR3 length: 13 amino acids. Germline assignment: CDR1 KGHSH and CDR2 LQKENI. Trimming shortened V by 3 bases and J by 8 bases, and 13 bases separated the two germline ends. The CDR3 reads CASSPMEGQEAFF. The CDR3 DNA reads TGTGCCAGCTCACCCATGGAGGGCCAAGAAGCTTTCTTT. The variable domain in full, with the rest retrieved from reference TRBV18 and TRBJ1-1, is NAGVMQNPRHLVRRRGQEARLRCSPMKGHSHVYWYRQLPEEGLKFMVYLQKENIIDESGMPKERFSAEFPKEGPSILRIQQVVRGDSAAYFCASSPMEGQEAFFGQGTRLTVV.

The gene calls are TRBV3-1 (or the pseudogene TRBV3-2) and TRBJ1-6; D unresolved. The V end was cut by 1 base, the J end by 7 bases, with 5 bases between. The CDR3 length is 13 residues. Germline-derived CDR1 and CDR2 are LGHDT and YNNKEL (reference sequence). CDR3: CASSQGVNSPLHF. In DNA, the CDR3 is TGTGCCAGCAGCCAAGGCGTAAATTCACCCCTCCACTTT.

This clone was seen just once. In DNA, the CDR3 is TGTGCCAGCAGAACGAGCCGACAGGGGGCTGAAGCTTTCTTT. This sequence encodes CASRTSRQGAEAFF. The chain links TRBV2 to TRBJ1-1; 9 positions match TRBD1. After removal of 6 bases from V and 6 bases from J, the junction contained 8 bases not matched to a gene. The CDR3 has 14 amino acids. In germline, CDR1 is SNHLY, CDR2 FYNNEI.

V usage is TRBV7-9 and J usage is TRBJ1-5; 12 bases align to TRBD1. The CDR3 is made up of 14 amino acids. The V gene end was trimmed by 8 bases and the J gene end by 1 base; junction bases not matched to a gene: 0. Germline V CDR1 and CDR2: SEHNR, FQNEAQ (reference sequence). CDR3 DNA: TGTGCCAGCGGGACAGGGGGCAGCAATCAGCCCCAGCATTTT. Its translation is CASGTGGSNQPQHF.

V usage is TRBV7-8 and J usage is TRBJ1-1, with D perhaps matching TRBD1 (5 bases). CDR3 length: 14 residues. Germline V gene data show CDR1 as SGHVS and CDR2 as FQNEAQ. Trimming pared 0 bases from V and 1 base from J, leaving 6 bases between. CDR3 in DNA: TGTGCCAGCAGCTTAGCAGGGGCGAACACTGAAGCTTTCTTT. Protein sequence: CASSLAGANTEAFF.

In regard to this clone: This specimen includes other DNA sequences encoding the same CDR3. The CDR3 region has the DNA TGTGCCAGCAGCGTAGTAGGCGGGAACACTGAAGCTTTCTTT. It specifies CASSVVGGNTEAFF. The V and J genes are TRBV9 and TRBJ1-1; D remains unclear. Trimming took off 0 bases at V and 1 base at J, with 7 bases between the two ends. Looked up from germline, CDR1 is SGDLS and CDR2 is YYNGEE. The CDR3 has 14 residues.

The rearrangement links TRBV7-2 to TRBJ2-7; D may be TRBD2 (6 bases). V was cut by 3 bases and J by 1 base, with 22 bases left in between. This CDR3 is 18 amino acids long. Germline V gives CDR1 SGHTA, CDR2 FQGNSA. CDR3 bases: TGTGCCAGCAGCTTTTCGCGGGGCAGCTACTTCTCTTCCTACGAGCAGTACTTC. Protein product: CASSFSRGSYFSSYEQYF.

The rearrangement uses TRBV29-1 and TRBJ2-7, with 10 bases identical to TRBD1. Per the germline V gene, CDR1 is SQVTM and CDR2 is ANQGSEA. The CDR3 length is 15 residues. J lost 2 bases, V lost 6 bases, and 10 bases had no gene match. The DNA for the CDR3 is TGCAGCGTCGCAGAGTGGGGACAGGGGACCTACGAGCAGTACTTC. Protein sequence: CSVAEWGQGTYEQYF.

This clone was counted at least ten times. This chain joins TRBV6-5 and TRBJ1-1; maybe TRBD1 (6 bases). V lost 4 bases and J 1 base, leaving 7 bases between the germline ends. This CDR3 comprises 13 residues. CDR1 is MNHEY and CDR2 is SVGAGI in the germline V gene. The DNA of the CDR3 is TGTGCCAGCAGTTTGGACAGGAACACTGAAGCTTTCTTT. It translates to CASSLDRNTEAFF.

The chain is built from TRBV28 and TRBJ1-2; 7 bases agree with TRBD1. The ends lost 2 bases at V and 7 bases at J; junction bases unmatched: 4. CDR3 length equals 13 residues. Germline lookup yields CDR1 MDHEN and CDR2 SYDVKM. This CDR3 reads CASSLGWTGGYTF. CDR3 in DNA: TGTGCCAGCAGTTTAGGGTGGACAGGTGGCTACACCTTC.

The chain joins TRBV7-9 to TRBJ1-3, with 7 bases identical to TRBD1. The CDR3 runs to 14 residues. V dropped 5 bases and J dropped 2; count of bases not matched to a gene: 3. The germline gives CDR1 SEHNR, CDR2 FQNEAQ (reference sequence). Written as DNA, the CDR3 is TGTGCCAGCAGCCCCGGGACAGCTGGAAACACCATATATTTT. Its protein is CASSPGTAGNTIYF.

CDR3 bases: TGTGCCAGCTCACACTCGACAGATCGTGTCACTGAAGCTTTCTTT. This translates into CASSHSTDRVTEAFF. The chain joins TRBV18 to TRBJ1-1; the D gene is possibly TRBD1 (5 bases). V was shortened by 4 bases and J by 4 bases, with 16 bases between the two germline ends. Germline lookup yields CDR1 KGHSH and CDR2 LQKENI. The length of the CDR3 is 15 residues.

The chain couples TRBV14 to TRBJ1-6; D is undetermined. Looked up from germline, CDR1 is SGHDN and CDR2 is FVKESK. V was trimmed by 5 bases and J by 10 bases, leaving 12 bases between them. There are 13 residues in the CDR3. The CDR3 DNA reads as TGTGCCAGCAGCTACCCGGGAGTGTCACCCCTCCACTTT. Its translation: CASSYPGVSPLHF.

Comment on this clone: The same CDR3 can be traced to other DNA sequences in this sample. The CDR3 spells CSASRGTEAFF. The CDR3 coding sequence is TGCAGTGCTAGTCGGGGGACTGAAGCTTTCTTT. The gene calls are TRBV20-1 and TRBJ1-1; the D gene is possibly TRBD1 (5 bases). The length of the CDR3 is 11 residues. V was pared by 3 bases and J by 5 bases, with 7 bases between. CDR1 is DFQATT and CDR2 is SNEGSKA in the germline V gene (reference sequence).

The V gene is TRBV5-5, the J gene TRBJ1-1; no clear D gene. Trimming pared 0 bases from V and 2 bases from J, leaving 11 bases between. This CDR3 is built from 15 residues. CDR1 is SGHKS and CDR2 is YYEKEE in the germline V gene (reference sequence). The CDR3 is CASSLGLGRNTEAFF. The CDR3 nucleotides are TGTGCCAGCAGCTTGGGTTTGGGGAGAAACACTGAAGCTTTCTTT. The full variable domain, rest sourced from reference TRBV5-5 and TRBJ1-1, is DAGVTQSPTHLIKTRGQQVTLRCSPISGHKSVSWYQQVLGQGPQFIFQYYEKEERGRGNFPDRFSARQFPNYSSELNVNALLLGDSALYLCASSLGLGRNTEAFFGQGTRLTVV.

A few counts support this clone. V usage is TRBV7-3 and J usage is TRBJ2-1, with 11 bases lining up with TRBD1. J lost 7 bases, V lost 1 base, and 9 bases had no gene match. The CDR3 runs to 17 residues. In germline, CDR1 is SGHTA, CDR2 FQGTGA. The CDR3 region is CASSLRTGQGAKNEQFF. The CDR3 DNA follows: TGTGCCAGCAGCTTAAGAACAGGACAGGGGGCGAAGAATGAGCAGTTCTTC.

This clone was counted only a few times. V gene TRBV27 combines with J gene TRBJ1-5; D ambiguous. The CDR3 sequence is 14 residues long. The V end lost 2 bases, the J end lost 5 bases, and 10 bases lay between the germline ends. Per the germline V gene, CDR1 is MNHEY and CDR2 is SMNVEV (reference sequence). Here the CDR3 reads CASSLAGLDQPQHF. The CDR3 bases are TGTGCCAGCAGTTTAGCCGGTCTCGATCAGCCCCAGCATTTT.

The gene calls are TRBV5-1 and TRBJ2-3; TRBD1 matches 8 bases. There are 15 residues in the CDR3. Germline V CDR1 and CDR2: SGHRS, YFSETQ. V was clipped by 1 base and J by 4 bases; unmatched bases: 5. The CDR3 region has the DNA TGCGCCAGCAGCTTGTGGGGACAGGTCGCAGATACGCAGTATTTT. This encodes CASSLWGQVADTQYF.

The sample holds a few counts of this clone. This chain connects TRBV19 to TRBJ1-2, with a tentative D call TRBD1 (5 bases). V dropped 4 bases and J dropped 1 base, with 16 bases sitting between them. CDR3 size: 16 residues. Germline V gives CDR1 LNHDA, CDR2 SQIVND (reference sequence). The CDR3 here is CASSTQGVMSNYGYTF. The CDR3 bases are TGTGCCAGTAGTACGCAGGGCGTAATGAGTAACTATGGCTACACCTTC.

V gene TRBV12-3 or TRBV12-4 combines with J gene TRBJ1-1, with D possibly TRBD1 on 5 matching bases. The CDR3 consists of 13 residues. The V end lost 7 bases, the J end lost 6 bases, and 15 bases lay between the germline ends. The DNA of the CDR3 is TGTGCCAGCAATTCCAGGGTTCTAGCTGAAGCTTTCTTT. It translates to CASNSRVLAEAFF.

The chain carries TRBV7-3 and TRBJ2-1; a possible D gene is TRBD1 (6 bases). CDR3 size: 18 residues. The V gene lost 2 bases and the J gene lost 3 bases, with 20 bases spanning the gap. Germline values: CDR1 SGHTA, CDR2 FQGTGA. Here the CDR3 reads CASSLEGRGFNRYNEQFF. The CDR3 nucleotides are TGTGCCAGCAGCTTAGAGGGCAGGGGATTTAATCGCTACAATGAGCAGTTCTTC. The complete variable domain, with remaining parts taken from reference TRBV7-3 and TRBJ2-1, reads GAGVSQTPSNKVTEKGKYVELRCDPISGHTALYWYRQSLGQGPEFLIYFQGTGAADDSGLPNDRFFAVRPEGSVSTLKIQRTERGDSAVYLCASSLEGRGFNRYNEQFFGPGTRLTVL.

V and J are TRBV29-1 and TRBJ1-1; D is uncertain. The germline gives CDR1 SQVTM, CDR2 ANQGSEA. The length of the CDR3 is 15 residues. V was pared by 5 bases and J by 4 bases, with 20 bases between. The CDR3 spells CSVPKFPGTITEAFF. The CDR3 DNA reads as TGCAGCGTTCCTAAGTTTCCCGGAACTATCACTGAAGCTTTCTTT.

This chain connects TRBV6-5 to TRBJ1-1; 7 bases fit TRBD1. Germline-derived CDR1 and CDR2 are MNHEY and SVGAGI. The CDR3 totals 14 residues. The trim removed 8 bases at V and 3 bases at J, leaving 9 bases unmatched. In DNA form, the CDR3 reads TGTGCCAGCCATTTCACAGGGGTGGACACTGAAGCTTTCTTT. Its translation is CASHFTGVDTEAFF.

V is TRBV24-1 and J is TRBJ2-2; TRBD1 agrees at 7 bases. CDR1 is KGHDR, CDR2 SFDVKD, per germline. There are 15 residues in the CDR3. With 5 bases clipped from V and 2 bases from J, the junction kept 4 bases outside the gene matches. The CDR3 DNA reads as TGTGCCACCAGTGTTCGGGACAGCAACACCGGGGAGCTGTTTTTT. As protein: CATSVRDSNTGELFF.

The rearrangement joins TRBV19 to TRBJ1-1, with a possible D match to TRBD1 (6 bases). Germline-derived CDR1 and CDR2 are LNHDA and SQIVND (reference sequence). The CDR3 loop spans 14 amino acids. V was trimmed by 2 bases and J by 8 bases, leaving 15 bases between them. The CDR3 protein is CASSILGQFQEAFF. The CDR3 bases are TGTGCCAGTAGTATACTAGGACAGTTTCAGGAAGCTTTCTTT.

V is TRBV21-1 and J is TRBJ1-3. TRBV21-1 is a listed pseudogene. This CDR3 is 15 amino acids long. CDR3: CASSILGGLGNTIYF. The CDR3 DNA sequence: TGTGCCAGCAGCATCCTGGGGGGGCTCGGAAACACCATATATTTT.

V gene TRBV6-6 combines with J gene TRBJ2-7; 11 nucleotides align to TRBD2. Per germline, CDR1 MNHNY and CDR2 SVGAGI (reference sequence). This CDR3 is built from 15 residues. V was pared by 5 bases and J by 4 bases, with 7 bases of the junction left unmatched. The CDR3 spells CASSSTSGSSYEQYF. In DNA, the CDR3 is TGTGCCAGCAGTAGCACTAGCGGGAGTTCGTACGAGCAGTACTTC.

About this clone itself: Distinct nucleotide sequences in the sample also encode this CDR3. The rearrangement joins TRBV6-1 to TRBJ1-2, with D tentatively TRBD1 (6 bases). Germline V CDR1 and CDR2: MNHNS, SASEGT. The V gene lost 3 bases and the J gene lost 5 bases, with 13 bases spanning the gap. The CDR3 is 14 residues long. The DNA of the CDR3 is TGTGCCAGCAGTGAGGGGGCGCGTGGTTATGGCTACACCTTC. It specifies CASSEGARGYGYTF.

A few counts support this clone. The chain has TRBV7-8 and TRBJ1-5; D gene uncertain. This CDR3 has 12 residues. V gave up 8 bases and J gave up 2 bases, with 7 bases separating them. The germline V gene encodes CDR1 SGHVS and CDR2 FQNEAQ. The CDR3 here is CASAAGNQPQHF. DNA of the CDR3: TGTGCCAGCGCCGCAGGCAATCAGCCCCAGCATTTT.

As concerns this clone: This sample includes further DNA sequences coding for the same CDR3. The V and J genes are TRBV19 and TRBJ1-1, with D possibly being TRBD1 (6 bases). This CDR3 has 15 residues. Per germline, CDR1 LNHDA and CDR2 SQIVND (reference sequence). V gave up 1 base and J gave up 4 bases, with 13 bases separating them. CDR3 loop: CASSIGGGGSTEAFF. CDR3 DNA sequence: TGTGCCAGTAGTATAGGAGGGGGTGGGAGCACTGAAGCTTTCTTT.